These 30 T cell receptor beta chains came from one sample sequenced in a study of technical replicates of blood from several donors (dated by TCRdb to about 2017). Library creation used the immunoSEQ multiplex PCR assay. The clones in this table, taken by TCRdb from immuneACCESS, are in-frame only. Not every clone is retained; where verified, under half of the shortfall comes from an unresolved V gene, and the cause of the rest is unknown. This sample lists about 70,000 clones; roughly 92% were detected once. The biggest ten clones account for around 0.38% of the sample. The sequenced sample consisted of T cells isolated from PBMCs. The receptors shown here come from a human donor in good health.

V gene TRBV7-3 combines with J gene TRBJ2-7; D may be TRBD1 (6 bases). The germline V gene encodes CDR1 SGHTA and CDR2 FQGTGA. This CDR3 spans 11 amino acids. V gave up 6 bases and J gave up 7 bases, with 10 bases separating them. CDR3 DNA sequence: TGTGCCAGCAGTTCAGGGGATGAGCAGTACTTC. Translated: CASSSGDEQYF.

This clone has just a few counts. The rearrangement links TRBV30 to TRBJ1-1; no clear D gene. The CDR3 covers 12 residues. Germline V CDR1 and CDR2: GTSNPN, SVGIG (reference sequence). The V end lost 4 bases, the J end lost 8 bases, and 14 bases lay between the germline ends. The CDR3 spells CAWNLAGVEAFF. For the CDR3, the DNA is TGTGCCTGGAATCTAGCTGGGGTGGAAGCTTTCTTT.

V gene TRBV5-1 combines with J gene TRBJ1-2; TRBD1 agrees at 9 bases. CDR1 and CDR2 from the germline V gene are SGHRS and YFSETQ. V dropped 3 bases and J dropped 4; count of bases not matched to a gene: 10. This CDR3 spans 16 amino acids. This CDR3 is CASSSWDRERAYGYTF. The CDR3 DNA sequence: TGCGCCAGCAGCTCCTGGGACAGGGAGAGGGCCTATGGCTACACCTTC.

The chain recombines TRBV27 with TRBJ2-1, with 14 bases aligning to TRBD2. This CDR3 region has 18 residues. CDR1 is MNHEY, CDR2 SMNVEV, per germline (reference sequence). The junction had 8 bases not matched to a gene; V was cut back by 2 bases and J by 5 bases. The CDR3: CASSLGTSGRRKNNEQFF. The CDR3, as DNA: TGTGCCAGCAGTTTAGGGACTAGCGGGAGAAGGAAAAACAATGAGCAGTTCTTC.

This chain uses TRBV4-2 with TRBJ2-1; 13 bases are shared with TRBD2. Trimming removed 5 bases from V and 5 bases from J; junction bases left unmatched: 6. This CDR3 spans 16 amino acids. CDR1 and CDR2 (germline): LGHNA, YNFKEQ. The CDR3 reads CASSVILAGGDNEQFF. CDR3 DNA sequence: TGTGCCAGCAGCGTAATACTAGCGGGAGGGGACAATGAGCAGTTCTTC.

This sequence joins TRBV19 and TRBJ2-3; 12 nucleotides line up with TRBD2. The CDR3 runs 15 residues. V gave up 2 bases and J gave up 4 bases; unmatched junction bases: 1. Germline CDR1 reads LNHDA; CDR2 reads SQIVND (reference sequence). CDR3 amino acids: CASSILAGGSDTQYF. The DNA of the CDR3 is TGTGCCAGTAGTATACTAGCGGGAGGGTCAGATACGCAGTATTTT.

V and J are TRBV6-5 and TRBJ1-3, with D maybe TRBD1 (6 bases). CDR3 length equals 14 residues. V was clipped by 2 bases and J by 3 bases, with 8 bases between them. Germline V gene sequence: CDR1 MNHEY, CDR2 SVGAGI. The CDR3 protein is CASSYGTLGNTIYF. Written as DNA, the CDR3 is TGTGCCAGCAGTTACGGGACACTTGGAAACACCATATATTTT.

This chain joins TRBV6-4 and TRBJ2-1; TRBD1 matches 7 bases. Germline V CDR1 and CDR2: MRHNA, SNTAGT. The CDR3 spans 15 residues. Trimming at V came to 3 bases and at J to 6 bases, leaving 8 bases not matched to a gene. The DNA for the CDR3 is TGTGCCAGCAGTGAACGCCCCGGACAGGTCAATGAGCAGTTCTTC. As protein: CASSERPGQVNEQFF.

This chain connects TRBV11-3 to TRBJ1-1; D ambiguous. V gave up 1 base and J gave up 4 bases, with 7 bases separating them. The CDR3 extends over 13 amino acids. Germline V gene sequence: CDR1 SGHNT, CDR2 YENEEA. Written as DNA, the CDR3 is TGTGCCAGCAGCTTAGCCTTCGGCACTGAAGCTTTCTTT. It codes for CASSLAFGTEAFF.

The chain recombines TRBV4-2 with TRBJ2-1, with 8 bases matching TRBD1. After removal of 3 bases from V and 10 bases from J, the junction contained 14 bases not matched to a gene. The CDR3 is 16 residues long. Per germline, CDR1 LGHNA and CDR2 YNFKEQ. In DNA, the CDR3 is TGTGCCAGCAGCCAGGGTTCAGGACAGGGAGGCGAAGAGCAGTTCTTC. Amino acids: CASSQGSGQGGEEQFF.

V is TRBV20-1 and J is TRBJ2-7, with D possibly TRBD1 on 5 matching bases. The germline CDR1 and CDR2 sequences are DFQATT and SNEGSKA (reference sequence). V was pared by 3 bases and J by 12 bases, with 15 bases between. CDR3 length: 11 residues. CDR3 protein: CSASSDSPPYF. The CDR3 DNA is TGCAGTGCTAGCTCAGACAGTCCGCCGTACTTC.

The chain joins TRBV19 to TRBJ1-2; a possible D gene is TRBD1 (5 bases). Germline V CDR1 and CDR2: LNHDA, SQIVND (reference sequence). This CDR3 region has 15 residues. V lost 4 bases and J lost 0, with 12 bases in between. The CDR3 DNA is TGTGCCAGTAGTACCCAGGGATTGGCTAACTATGGCTACACCTTC. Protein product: CASSTQGLANYGYTF.

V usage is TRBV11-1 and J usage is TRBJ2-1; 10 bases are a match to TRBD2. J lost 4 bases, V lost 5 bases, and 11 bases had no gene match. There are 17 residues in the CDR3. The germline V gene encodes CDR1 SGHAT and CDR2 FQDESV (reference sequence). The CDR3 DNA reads TGTGCCAGCAGCGCTACTGGGACTAGCGCCTTTTACAATGAGCAGTTCTTC. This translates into CASSATGTSAFYNEQFF.

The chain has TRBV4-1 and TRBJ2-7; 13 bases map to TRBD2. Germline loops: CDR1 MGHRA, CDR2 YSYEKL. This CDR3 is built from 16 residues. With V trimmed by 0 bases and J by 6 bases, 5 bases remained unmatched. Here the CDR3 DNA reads TGCGCCAGCAGCCAAGAGATGGGACTAGCGGGACTCGAGCAGTACTTC. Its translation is CASSQEMGLAGLEQYF.

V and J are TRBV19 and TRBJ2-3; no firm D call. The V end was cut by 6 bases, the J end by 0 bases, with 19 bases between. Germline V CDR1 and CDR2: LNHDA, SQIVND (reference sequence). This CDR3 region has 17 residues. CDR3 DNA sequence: TGTGCCAGTAGCGCCTCTTTGGGCTCCATCAGCACAGATACGCAGTATTTT. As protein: CASSASLGSISTDTQYF. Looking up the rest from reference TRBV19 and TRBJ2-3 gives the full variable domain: DGGITQSPKYLFRKEGQNVTLSCEQNLNHDAMYWYRQDPGQGLRLIYYSQIVNDFQKGDIAEGYSVSREKKESFPLTVTSAQKNPTAFYLCASSASLGSISTDTQYFGPGTRLTVL.

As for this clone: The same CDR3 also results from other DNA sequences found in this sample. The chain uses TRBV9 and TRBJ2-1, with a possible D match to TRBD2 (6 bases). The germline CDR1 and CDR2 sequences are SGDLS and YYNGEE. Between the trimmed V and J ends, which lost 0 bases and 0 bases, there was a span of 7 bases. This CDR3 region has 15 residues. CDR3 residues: CASSVVGSSYNEQFF. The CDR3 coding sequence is TGTGCCAGCAGCGTAGTCGGGAGCTCCTACAATGAGCAGTTCTTC.

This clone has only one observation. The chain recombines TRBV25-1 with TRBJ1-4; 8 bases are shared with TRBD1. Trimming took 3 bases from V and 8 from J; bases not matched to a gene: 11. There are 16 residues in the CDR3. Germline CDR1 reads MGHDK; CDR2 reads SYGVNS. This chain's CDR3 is CASSETGVISKEKLFF. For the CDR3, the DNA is TGTGCCAGCAGTGAGACAGGGGTGATTAGTAAGGAAAAACTGTTTTTT.

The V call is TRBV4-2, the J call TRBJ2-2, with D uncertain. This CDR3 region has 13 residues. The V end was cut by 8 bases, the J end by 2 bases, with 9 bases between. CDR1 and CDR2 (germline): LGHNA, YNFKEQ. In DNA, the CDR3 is TGTGCCAGCGAACACCATAACACCGGGGAGCTGTTTTTT. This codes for CASEHHNTGELFF.

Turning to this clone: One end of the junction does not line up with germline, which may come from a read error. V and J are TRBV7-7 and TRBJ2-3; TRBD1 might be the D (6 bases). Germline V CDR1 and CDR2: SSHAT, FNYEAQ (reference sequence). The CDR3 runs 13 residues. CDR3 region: CASTPTGTDTQYF. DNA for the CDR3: TGTGCTAGCACCCCAACAGGGACCGATACGCAGTATTTT.

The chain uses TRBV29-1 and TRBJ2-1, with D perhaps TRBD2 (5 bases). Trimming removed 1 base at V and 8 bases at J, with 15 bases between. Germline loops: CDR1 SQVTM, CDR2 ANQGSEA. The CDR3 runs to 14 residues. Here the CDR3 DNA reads TGCAGCGTTGAAGGGCGAGACTATCCCGATGAGCAGTTCTTC. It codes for CSVEGRDYPDEQFF.

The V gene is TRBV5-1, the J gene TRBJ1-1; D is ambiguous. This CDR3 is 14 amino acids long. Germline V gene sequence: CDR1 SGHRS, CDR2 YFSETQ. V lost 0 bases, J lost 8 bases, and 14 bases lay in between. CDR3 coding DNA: TGCGCCAGCAGCTTGGAAGGAGGGCCCTCCGAAGCTTTCTTT. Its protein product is CASSLEGGPSEAFF.

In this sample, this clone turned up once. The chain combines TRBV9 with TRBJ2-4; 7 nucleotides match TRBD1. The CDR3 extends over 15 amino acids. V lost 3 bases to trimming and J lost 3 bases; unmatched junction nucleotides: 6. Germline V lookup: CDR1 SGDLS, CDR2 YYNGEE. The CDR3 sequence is CASSAEGAGKNIQYF. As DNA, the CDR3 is TGTGCCAGCAGCGCTGAGGGGGCAGGCAAAAACATTCAGTACTTC.

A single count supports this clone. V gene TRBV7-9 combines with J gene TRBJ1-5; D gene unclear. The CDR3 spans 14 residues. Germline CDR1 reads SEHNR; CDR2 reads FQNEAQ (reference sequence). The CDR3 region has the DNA TGTGCGGTGTCGGGTCCTTATAGCAATCAGCCCCAGCATTTT. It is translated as CAVSGPYSNQPQHF. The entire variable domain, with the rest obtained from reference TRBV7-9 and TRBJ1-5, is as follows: DTGVSQNPRHKITKRGQNVTFRCDPISEHNRLYWYRQTLGQGPEFLTYFQNEAQLEKSRLLSDRFSAERPKGSFSTLEIQRTEQGDSAMYLCAVSGPYSNQPQHFGDGTRLSIL.

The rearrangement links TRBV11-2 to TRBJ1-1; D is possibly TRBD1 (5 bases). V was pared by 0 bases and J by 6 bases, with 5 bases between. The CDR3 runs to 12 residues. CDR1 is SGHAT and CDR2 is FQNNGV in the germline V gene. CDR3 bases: TGTGCCAGCAGCTTAGACAGGGCTGAAGCTTTCTTT. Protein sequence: CASSLDRAEAFF.

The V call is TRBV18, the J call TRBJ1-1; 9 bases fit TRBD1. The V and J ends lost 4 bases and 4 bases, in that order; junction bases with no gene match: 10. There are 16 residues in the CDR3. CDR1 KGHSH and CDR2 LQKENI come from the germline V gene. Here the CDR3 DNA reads TGTGCCAGCTCACGAGTGGACAGGGGATGGTCCACTGAAGCTTTCTTT. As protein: CASSRVDRGWSTEAFF.

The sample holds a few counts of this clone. CDR3 DNA sequence: TGTGCCAGCAGCTTAGATGGCGGGAGGGTTAATGAGCAGTTCTTC. This gives the protein CASSLDGGRVNEQFF. The V gene is TRBV7-3, the J gene TRBJ2-1, with TRBD2 identical over 9 bases. V was pared by 2 bases and J by 7 bases, with 6 bases of the junction left unmatched. CDR3 length equals 15 residues. Germline V gene sequence: CDR1 SGHTA, CDR2 FQGTGA. Drawing the rest from reference TRBV7-3 and TRBJ2-1, the complete variable domain is GAGVSQTPSNKVTEKGKYVELRCDPISGHTALYWYRQSLGQGPEFLIYFQGTGAADDSGLPNDRFFAVRPEGSVSTLKIQRTERGDSAVYLCASSLDGGRVNEQFFGPGTRLTVL.

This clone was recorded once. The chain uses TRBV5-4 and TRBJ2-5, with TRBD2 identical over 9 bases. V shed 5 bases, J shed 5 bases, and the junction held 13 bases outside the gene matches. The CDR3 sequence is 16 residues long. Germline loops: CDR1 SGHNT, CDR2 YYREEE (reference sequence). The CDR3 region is CASRIDEAGGVETQYF. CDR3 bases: TGTGCCAGCAGAATCGACGAGGCGGGAGGGGTTGAGACCCAGTACTTC.

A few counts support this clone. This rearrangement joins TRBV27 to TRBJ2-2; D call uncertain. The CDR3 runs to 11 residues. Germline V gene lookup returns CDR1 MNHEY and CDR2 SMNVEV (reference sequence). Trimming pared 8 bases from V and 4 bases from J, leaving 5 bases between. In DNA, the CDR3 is TGTGCCAGCTCAGTCACCGGGGAGCTGTTTTTT. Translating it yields CASSVTGELFF.

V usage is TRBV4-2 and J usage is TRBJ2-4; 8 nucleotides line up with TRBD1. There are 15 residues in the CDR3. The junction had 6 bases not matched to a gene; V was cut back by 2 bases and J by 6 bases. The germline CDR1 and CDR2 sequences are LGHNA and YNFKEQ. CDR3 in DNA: TGTGCCAGCAGCCAACCGGACAGGGCGGGAAACATTCAGTACTTC. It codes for CASSQPDRAGNIQYF.

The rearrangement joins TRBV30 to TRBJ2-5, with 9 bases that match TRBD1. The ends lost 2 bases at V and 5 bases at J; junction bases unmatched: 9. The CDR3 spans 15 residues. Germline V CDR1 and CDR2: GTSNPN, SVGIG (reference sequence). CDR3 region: CAWSKPGQGLETQYF. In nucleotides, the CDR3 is TGTGCCTGGAGTAAGCCGGGACAGGGTCTCGAGACCCAGTACTTC.